The 16 T cell receptor beta chains presented below share a single source sample, sequenced in a study of CD4 and CD8 cells across lung adenocarcinoma regions. One entry per CDR3 protein, called by TCRdb with MiXCR from the PCR reads. The sample contains around 27,000 distinct CDR3 sequences, 50% of which appear only once. Sequencing used CD8+ T cells from the center of a lung tumor. These receptors all stem from a male donor with lung adenocarcinoma. The CD4 and CD8 labels of this study may be unreliable.

V and J are TRBV5-1 and TRBJ2-1; unclear D gene. The V gene lost 4 bases and the J gene lost 6 bases, with 14 bases spanning the gap. CDR3 size: 14 residues. Germline V gene lookup returns CDR1 SGHRS and CDR2 YFSETQ. Here the CDR3 reads CASSTGWTGNEQFF. As DNA, the CDR3 is TGCGCCAGCAGCACCGGTTGGACGGGCAATGAGCAGTTCTTC.

The gene calls are TRBV12-3 or TRBV12-4 and TRBJ2-2, with unresolved D. This CDR3 is 11 amino acids long. The V end lost 4 bases, the J end lost 9 bases, and 6 bases lay between the germline ends. The CDR3 reads CASSSLRELFF. CDR3 sequence (DNA): TGTGCCAGCAGTTCGCTTAGGGAGCTGTTTTTT.

This rearrangement joins TRBV9 to TRBJ1-5; D remains unclear. In germline, CDR1 is SGDLS, CDR2 YYNGEE. V lost 2 bases, J lost 6 bases, and 9 bases lay in between. The CDR3 is made up of 13 amino acids. The CDR3 loop reads CASSVEDGQPQHF. The CDR3 DNA follows: TGTGCCAGCAGCGTTGAGGATGGTCAGCCCCAGCATTTT.

There are a few counts of this clonotype. One end of the junction fails to match germline, which may point to a read error. The chain is built from TRBV20-1 and TRBJ2-5; 7 bases agree with TRBD2. The CDR3 consists of 13 residues. The V gene's germline CDR1 is DFQATT and CDR2 SNEGSKA (reference sequence). DNA for the CDR3: TGCAGCGCTACGTTGGGCGGGGAGGGGACCCAGTACTTC. Amino acids: CSATLGGEGTQYF.

V is TRBV27 and J is TRBJ2-7, with TRBD1 identical over 8 bases. This CDR3 comprises 14 residues. The V gene's germline CDR1 is MNHEY and CDR2 SMNVEV (reference sequence). J gave up 5 bases and V 5 bases, and 8 bases lay outside the gene matches. The CDR3 region is CASSNTGGGDEQYF. DNA of the CDR3: TGTGCCAGCAGTAATACAGGGGGTGGGGACGAGCAGTACTTC.

This chain links TRBV27 with TRBJ2-5; D assignment may be TRBD1 or TRBD2 (6 bases each). The CDR3 extends over 14 amino acids. CDR1 is MNHEY, CDR2 SMNVEV, per germline (reference sequence). Trimming shortened V by 3 bases and J by 11 bases, and 19 bases separated the two germline ends. The CDR3 region has the DNA TGTGCCAGCAGTTTTGGGGGGCGCCAAGAGGCGCAGTACTTC. This encodes CASSFGGRQEAQYF.

CDR3 in DNA: TGTGCCAGCAGTGGGGAATATGAGCAGTTCTTC. Translating it yields CASSGEYEQFF. This chain connects TRBV6-1 to TRBJ2-1, with D unclear. The germline CDR1 and CDR2 sequences are MNHNS and SASEGT. The CDR3 sequence is 11 residues long. V was cut by 4 bases and J by 8 bases, with 6 bases left in between.

This clonotype was counted at least ten times. V is TRBV6-1 and J is TRBJ2-1, with 11 bases identical to TRBD2. The CDR3 is made up of 16 amino acids. V trimming: 8 bases; J trimming: 8 bases; junction bases outside the gene matches: 14. Germline V gene data show CDR1 as MNHNS and CDR2 as SASEGT. The CDR3 coding sequence is TGTGCCAGCCGAACGATAGCGGGAGGGCGAAAGGATGAGCAGTTCTTC. Its protein is CASRTIAGGRKDEQFF.

This clonotype was counted ten times or more. The chain has TRBV10-3 and TRBJ2-3; TRBD1 aligns across 10 bases. The CDR3 runs 14 residues. Trimming took 6 bases from V and 6 from J; bases not matched to a gene: 6. Germline V gene data show CDR1 as ENHRY and CDR2 as SYGVKD. The CDR3 is CAISPGQGRDTQYF. CDR3 nucleotide sequence: TGTGCCATCAGCCCGGGACAGGGGCGGGATACGCAGTATTTT.

In nucleotides, the CDR3 is TGTGCCAGCAGTGAAACGGGGCTTAGCGGGACCAATGAGCAGTTCTTC. It specifies CASSETGLSGTNEQFF. The V gene is TRBV6-1, the J gene TRBJ2-1; 8 bases map to TRBD2. With V trimmed by 2 bases and J by 6 bases, 9 bases remained unmatched. Germline V gene sequence: CDR1 MNHNS, CDR2 SASEGT. The CDR3 spans 16 residues.

The sample holds one count of this clonotype. One end of the junction fails to match germline, which may point to a read error. J is TRBJ2-2 and V is TRBV10-3; D remains ambiguous. Germline loops: CDR1 ENHRY, CDR2 SYGVKD. The CDR3 runs to 15 residues. CDR3 DNA: TGTGCCCTGAGTCGCCAGGCTGTGAGCACCGAGGCGCTGTATTTT. Translating it yields CALSRQAVSTEALYF.

This clonotype was counted a few times. The chain has TRBV10-3 and TRBJ1-2; maybe TRBD1 (5 bases). The CDR3 extends over 12 amino acids. Trimming pared 8 bases from V and 1 base from J, leaving 8 bases between. Per the germline V gene, CDR1 is ENHRY and CDR2 is SYGVKD. CDR3 protein: CAIAQDNYGYTF. In DNA form, the CDR3 reads TGTGCCATCGCACAGGATAACTATGGCTACACCTTC.

This clonotype was counted only a few times. The gene calls are TRBV5-1 and TRBJ2-5; a weak D match, TRBD1 (6 bases). This CDR3 has 16 amino acids. Trimming cost V 0 bases and J 6 bases, with 18 bases left between them. The germline V gene encodes CDR1 SGHRS and CDR2 YFSETQ. This CDR3 is CASSLATGSGLQTQYF. Here the CDR3 DNA reads TGCGCCAGCAGCTTGGCCACAGGGAGTGGGTTGCAGACCCAGTACTTC. The variable domain in full, with the rest retrieved from reference TRBV5-1 and TRBJ2-5, is KAGVTQTPRYLIKTRGQQVTLSCSPISGHRSVSWYQQTPGQGLQFLFEYFSETQRNKGNFPGRFSGRQFSNSRSEMNVSTLELGDSALYLCASSLATGSGLQTQYFGPGTRLLVL.

The chain couples TRBV6-1 to TRBJ2-1, with 10 bases that match TRBD2. The CDR3 extends over 16 amino acids. Germline V gene sequence: CDR1 MNHNS, CDR2 SASEGT. With 7 bases clipped from V and 4 bases from J, the junction kept 10 bases outside the gene matches. CDR3 DNA: TGTGCCAGCACCTCTAGCGGGAGTTTTTCATACAATGAGCAGTTCTTC. This codes for CASTSSGSFSYNEQFF.

In the case of this clonotype: The junction does not match germline at one end; this may be a read error. The chain combines TRBV6-8 with TRBJ2-4; TRBD2 is a possible D gene (7 bases). CDR3 length: 14 amino acids. CDR1 is MNHGY, CDR2 SAAAGT, per germline. CDR3 nucleotide sequence: TGTGCCAGCAGGGGGGGGGGGGCCAAAAACACGCAGTATTTC. It translates to CASRGGGAKNTQYF.

V is TRBV6-5 and J is TRBJ2-3; D ambiguous. Per the germline V gene, CDR1 is MNHEY and CDR2 is SVGAGI. The V end lost 3 bases, the J end lost 2 bases, and 12 bases lay between the germline ends. The CDR3 extends over 15 amino acids. For the CDR3, the DNA is TGTGCCAGCAGTTATCAGTCAGCCCTCACAGATACGCAGTATTTT. It specifies CASSYQSALTDTQYF.